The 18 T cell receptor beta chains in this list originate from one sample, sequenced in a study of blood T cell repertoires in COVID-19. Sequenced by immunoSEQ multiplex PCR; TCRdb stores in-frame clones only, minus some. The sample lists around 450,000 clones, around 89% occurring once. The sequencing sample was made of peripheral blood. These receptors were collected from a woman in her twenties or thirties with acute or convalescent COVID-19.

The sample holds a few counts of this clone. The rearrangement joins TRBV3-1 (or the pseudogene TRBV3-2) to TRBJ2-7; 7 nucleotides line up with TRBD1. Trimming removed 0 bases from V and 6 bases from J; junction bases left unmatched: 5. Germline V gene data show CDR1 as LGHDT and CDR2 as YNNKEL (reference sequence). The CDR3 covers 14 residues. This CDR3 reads CASSQEPRGSEQYF. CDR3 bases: TGTGCCAGCAGCCAAGAACCCAGGGGGTCCGAGCAGTACTTC.

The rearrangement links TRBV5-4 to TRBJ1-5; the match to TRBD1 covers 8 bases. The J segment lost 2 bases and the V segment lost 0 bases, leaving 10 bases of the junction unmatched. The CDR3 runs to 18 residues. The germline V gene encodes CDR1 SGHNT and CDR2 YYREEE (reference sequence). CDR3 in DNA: TGTGCCAGCAGCTTGGCAGAAGTTCTGGACAGGGGCAATCAGCCCCAGCATTTT. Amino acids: CASSLAEVLDRGNQPQHF.

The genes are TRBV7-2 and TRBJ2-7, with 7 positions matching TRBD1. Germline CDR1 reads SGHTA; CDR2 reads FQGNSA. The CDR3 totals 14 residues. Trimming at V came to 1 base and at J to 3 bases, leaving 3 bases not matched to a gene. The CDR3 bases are TGTGCCAGCAGCTTAGGTCGACAGGGCTACGAGCAGTACTTC. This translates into CASSLGRQGYEQYF.

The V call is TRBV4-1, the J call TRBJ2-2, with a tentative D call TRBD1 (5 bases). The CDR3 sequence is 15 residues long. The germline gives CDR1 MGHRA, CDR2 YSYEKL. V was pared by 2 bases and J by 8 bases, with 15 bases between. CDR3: CASSQLPARAGELFF. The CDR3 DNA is TGCGCCAGCAGCCAACTTCCCGCCAGGGCTGGGGAGCTGTTTTTT.

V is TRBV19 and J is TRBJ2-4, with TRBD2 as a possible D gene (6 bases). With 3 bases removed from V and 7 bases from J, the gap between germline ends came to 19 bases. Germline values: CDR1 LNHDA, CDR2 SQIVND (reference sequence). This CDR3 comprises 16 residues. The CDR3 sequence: CASSIQVRGGLNIQYF. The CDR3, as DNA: TGTGCCAGTAGTATCCAGGTGAGGGGAGGTCTGAACATTCAGTACTTC.

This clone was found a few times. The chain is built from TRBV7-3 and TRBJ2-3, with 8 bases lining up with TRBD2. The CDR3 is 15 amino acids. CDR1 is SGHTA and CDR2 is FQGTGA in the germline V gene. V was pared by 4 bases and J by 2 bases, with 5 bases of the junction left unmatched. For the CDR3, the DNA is TGTGCCAGCAGCTACGGGGGGGAACTCACAGATACGCAGTATTTT. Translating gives CASSYGGELTDTQYF.

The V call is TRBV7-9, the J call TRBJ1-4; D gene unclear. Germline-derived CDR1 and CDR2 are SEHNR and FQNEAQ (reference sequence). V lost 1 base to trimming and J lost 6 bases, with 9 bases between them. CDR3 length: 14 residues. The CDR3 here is CASSLVKQYEKLFF. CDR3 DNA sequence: TGTGCCAGCAGCTTAGTGAAACAGTATGAAAAACTGTTTTTT.

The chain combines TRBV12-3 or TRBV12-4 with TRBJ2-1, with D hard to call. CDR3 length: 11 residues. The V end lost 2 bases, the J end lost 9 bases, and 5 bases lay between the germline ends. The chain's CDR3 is CASSLSSEQFF. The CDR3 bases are TGTGCCAGCAGTTTAAGTAGTGAGCAGTTCTTC.

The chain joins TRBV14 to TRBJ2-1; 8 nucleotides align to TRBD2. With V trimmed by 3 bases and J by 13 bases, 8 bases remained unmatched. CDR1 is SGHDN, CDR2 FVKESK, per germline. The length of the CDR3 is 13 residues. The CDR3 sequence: CASSQGLVIRQFF. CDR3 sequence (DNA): TGTGCCAGCAGCCAGGGACTAGTAATACGTCAGTTCTTC.

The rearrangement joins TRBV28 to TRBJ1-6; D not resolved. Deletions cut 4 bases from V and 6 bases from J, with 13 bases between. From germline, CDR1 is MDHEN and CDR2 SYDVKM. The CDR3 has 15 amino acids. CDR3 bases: TGTGCCAGCAGTTATTCGGGGTCCGGTAATTCACCCCTCCACTTT. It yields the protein CASSYSGSGNSPLHF.

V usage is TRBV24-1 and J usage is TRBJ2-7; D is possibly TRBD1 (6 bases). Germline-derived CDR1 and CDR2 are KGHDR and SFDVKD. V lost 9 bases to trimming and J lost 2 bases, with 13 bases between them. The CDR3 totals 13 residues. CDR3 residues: CATRAGATYEQYF. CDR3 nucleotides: TGTGCCACCCGGGCAGGGGCGACCTACGAGCAGTACTTC.

The CDR3 coding sequence is TGTGCCAGCAGTGCGGGGGTCTCTGGGGCCAACGTCCTGACTTTC. Amino acids: CASSAGVSGANVLTF. The chain employs TRBV25-1 and TRBJ2-6, with D perhaps matching TRBD2 (6 bases). V lost 4 bases to trimming and J lost 0 bases, with 7 bases between them. From germline, CDR1 is MGHDK and CDR2 SYGVNS. CDR3 length equals 15 residues. Supplemented by reference TRBV25-1 and TRBJ2-6, the full variable domain reads EADIYQTPRYLVIGTGKKITLECSQTMGHDKMYWYQQDPGMELHLIHYSYGVNSTEKGDLSSESTVSRIRTEHFPLTLESARPSHTSQYLCASSAGVSGANVLTFGAGSRLTVL.

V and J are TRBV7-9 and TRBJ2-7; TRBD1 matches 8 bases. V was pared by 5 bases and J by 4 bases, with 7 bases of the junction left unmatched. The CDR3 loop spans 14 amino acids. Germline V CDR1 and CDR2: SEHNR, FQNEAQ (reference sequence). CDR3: CASSARDRGYEQYF. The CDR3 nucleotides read TGTGCCAGCAGCGCTCGTGACAGGGGTTACGAGCAGTACTTC.

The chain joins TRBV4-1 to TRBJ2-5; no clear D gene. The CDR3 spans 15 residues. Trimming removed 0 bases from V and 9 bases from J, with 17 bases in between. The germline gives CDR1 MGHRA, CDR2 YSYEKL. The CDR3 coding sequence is TGCGCCAGCAGCCAAGATCTTGTCCAACCTCTAGCCCAGTACTTC. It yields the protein CASSQDLVQPLAQYF.

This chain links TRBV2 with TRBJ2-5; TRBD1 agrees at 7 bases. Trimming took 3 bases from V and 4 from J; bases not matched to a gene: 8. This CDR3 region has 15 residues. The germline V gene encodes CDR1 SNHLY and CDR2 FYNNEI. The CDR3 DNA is TGTGCCAGCAGTGACGGACAGGTGGGGGCAGAGACCCAGTACTTC. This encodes CASSDGQVGAETQYF.

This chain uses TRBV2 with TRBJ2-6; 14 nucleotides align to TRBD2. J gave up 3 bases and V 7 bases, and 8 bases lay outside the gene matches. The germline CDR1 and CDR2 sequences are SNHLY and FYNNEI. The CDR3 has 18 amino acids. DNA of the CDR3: TGTGCCAGCAAGTCCCGACTAGCGGGGGGGCTTGGGGCCAACGTCCTGACTTTC. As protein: CASKSRLAGGLGANVLTF. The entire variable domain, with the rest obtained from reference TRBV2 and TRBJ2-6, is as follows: EPEVTQTPSHQVTQMGQEVILRCVPISNHLYFYWYRQILGQKVEFLVSFYNNEISEKSEIFDDQFSVERPDGSNFTLKIRSTKLEDSAMYFCASKSRLAGGLGANVLTFGAGSRLTVL.

The CDR3, as DNA: TGCAGCGTATCCACAGGGGGAGGCGTCTATGGCTACACCTTC. Protein: CSVSTGGGVYGYTF. The chain joins TRBV29-1 to TRBJ1-2, with 8 nucleotides matching TRBD1. In germline, CDR1 is SQVTM, CDR2 ANQGSEA. V shed 6 bases and J 4 bases; nucleotides not matched to a gene: 10. The CDR3 covers 14 residues.

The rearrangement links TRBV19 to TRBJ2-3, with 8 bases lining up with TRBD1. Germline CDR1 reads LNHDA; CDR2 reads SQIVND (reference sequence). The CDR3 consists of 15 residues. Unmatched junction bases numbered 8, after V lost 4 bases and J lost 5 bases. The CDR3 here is CASSRQGKFLDTQYF. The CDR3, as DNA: TGTGCCAGTAGTAGACAGGGGAAATTCCTAGATACGCAGTATTTT.